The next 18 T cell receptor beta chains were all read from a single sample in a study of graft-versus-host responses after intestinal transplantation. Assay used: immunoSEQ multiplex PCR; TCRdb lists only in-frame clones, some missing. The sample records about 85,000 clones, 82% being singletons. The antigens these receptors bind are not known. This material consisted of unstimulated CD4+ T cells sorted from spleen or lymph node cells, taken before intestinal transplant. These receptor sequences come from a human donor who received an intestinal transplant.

Here the CDR3 reads CASSVGWRGGDTGELFF. CDR3 coding DNA: TGTGCCAGCAGCGTAGGGTGGCGGGGAGGAGACACCGGGGAGCTGTTTTTT. This rearrangement joins TRBV9 to TRBJ2-2; TRBD2 might be the D (6 bases). Germline loops: CDR1 SGDLS, CDR2 YYNGEE. V lost 0 bases, J lost 3 bases, and 15 bases lay in between. The CDR3 totals 17 residues.

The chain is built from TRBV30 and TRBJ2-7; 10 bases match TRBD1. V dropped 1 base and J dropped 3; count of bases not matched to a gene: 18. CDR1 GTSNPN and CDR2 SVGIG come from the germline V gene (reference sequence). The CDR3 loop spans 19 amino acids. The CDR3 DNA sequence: TGTGCCTGGAGTGCCCCGGACAGGGGGGCAACAAACATAAACTACGAGCAGTACTTC. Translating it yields CAWSAPDRGATNINYEQYF.

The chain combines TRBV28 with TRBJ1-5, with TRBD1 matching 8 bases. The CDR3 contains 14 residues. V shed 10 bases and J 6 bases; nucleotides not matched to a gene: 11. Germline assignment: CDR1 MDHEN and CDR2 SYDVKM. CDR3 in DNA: TGTGCCACCAATGGACAGGGACCAGGTCAGCCCCAGCATTTT. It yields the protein CATNGQGPGQPQHF.

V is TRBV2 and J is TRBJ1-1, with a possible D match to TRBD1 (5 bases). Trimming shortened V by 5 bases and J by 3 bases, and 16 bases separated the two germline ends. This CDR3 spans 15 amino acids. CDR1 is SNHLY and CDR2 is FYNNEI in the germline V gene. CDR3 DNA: TGTGCCAGCAGTCAGTATTCGGGCAGGGACACTGAAGCTTTCTTT. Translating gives CASSQYSGRDTEAFF.

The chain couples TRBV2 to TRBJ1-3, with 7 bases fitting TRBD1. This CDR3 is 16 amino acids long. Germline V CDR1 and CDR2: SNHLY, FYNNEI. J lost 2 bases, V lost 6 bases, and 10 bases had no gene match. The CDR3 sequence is CASRKEGQSPGNTIYF. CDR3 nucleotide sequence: TGTGCCAGCAGGAAGGAGGGACAGTCCCCTGGAAACACCATATATTTT.

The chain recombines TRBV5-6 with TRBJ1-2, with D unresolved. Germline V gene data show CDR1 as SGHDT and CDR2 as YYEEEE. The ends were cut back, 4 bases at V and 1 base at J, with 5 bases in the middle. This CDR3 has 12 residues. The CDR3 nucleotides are TGTGCCAGCAGCCCGTATAACTATGGCTACACCTTC. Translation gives CASSPYNYGYTF. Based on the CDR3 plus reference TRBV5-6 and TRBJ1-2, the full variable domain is DAGVTQSPTHLIKTRGQQVTLRCSPKSGHDTVSWYQQALGQGPQFIFQYYEEEERQRGNFPDRFSGHQFPNYSSELNVNALLLGDSALYLCASSPYNYGYTFGSGTRLTVV.

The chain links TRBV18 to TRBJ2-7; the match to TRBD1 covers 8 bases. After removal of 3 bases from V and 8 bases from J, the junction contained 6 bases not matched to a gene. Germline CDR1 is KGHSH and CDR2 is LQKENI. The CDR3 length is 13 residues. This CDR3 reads CASSPMDRAKQYF. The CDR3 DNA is TGTGCCAGCTCACCGATGGACAGGGCGAAGCAGTACTTC.

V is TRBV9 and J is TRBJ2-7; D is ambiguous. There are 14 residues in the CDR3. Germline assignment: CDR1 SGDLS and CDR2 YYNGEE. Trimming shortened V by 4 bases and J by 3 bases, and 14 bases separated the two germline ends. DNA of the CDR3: TGTGCCAGCAGCACCCGGAGCAGTTACTACGAGCAGTACTTC. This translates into CASSTRSSYYEQYF.

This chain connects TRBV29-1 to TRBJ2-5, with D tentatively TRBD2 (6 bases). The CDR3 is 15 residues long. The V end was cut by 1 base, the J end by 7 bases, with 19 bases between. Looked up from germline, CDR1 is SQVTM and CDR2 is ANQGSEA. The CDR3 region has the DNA TGCAGCGTTGAAGGGAGGGGTTTGGTGGGTGGGACCCAGTACTTC. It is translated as CSVEGRGLVGGTQYF.

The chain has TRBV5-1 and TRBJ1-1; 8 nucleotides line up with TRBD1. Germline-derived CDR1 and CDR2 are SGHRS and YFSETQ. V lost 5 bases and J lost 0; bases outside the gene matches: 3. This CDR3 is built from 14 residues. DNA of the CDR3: TGCGCCAGCAGTCCGGGACAGGTGAACACTGAAGCTTTCTTT. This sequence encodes CASSPGQVNTEAFF.

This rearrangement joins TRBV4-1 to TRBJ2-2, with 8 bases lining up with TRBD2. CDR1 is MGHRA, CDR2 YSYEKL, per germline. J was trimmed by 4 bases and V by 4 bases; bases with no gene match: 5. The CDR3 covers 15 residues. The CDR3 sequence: CASSRSGIITGELFF. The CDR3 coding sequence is TGCGCCAGCAGCCGTAGCGGGATCATCACCGGGGAGCTGTTTTTT.

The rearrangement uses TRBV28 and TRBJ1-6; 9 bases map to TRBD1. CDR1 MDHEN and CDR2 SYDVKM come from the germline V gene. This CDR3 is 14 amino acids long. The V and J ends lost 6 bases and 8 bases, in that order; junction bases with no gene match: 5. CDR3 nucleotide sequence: TGTGCCAGCAGGCGGACAGGGGCCTATTCACCCCTCCACTTT. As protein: CASRRTGAYSPLHF.

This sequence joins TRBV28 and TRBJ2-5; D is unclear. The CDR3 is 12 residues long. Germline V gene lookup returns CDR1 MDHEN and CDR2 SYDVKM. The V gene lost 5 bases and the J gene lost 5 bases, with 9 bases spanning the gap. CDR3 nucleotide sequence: TGTGCCAGCAGTCCCTGGCCCGAGACCCAGTACTTC. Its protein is CASSPWPETQYF.

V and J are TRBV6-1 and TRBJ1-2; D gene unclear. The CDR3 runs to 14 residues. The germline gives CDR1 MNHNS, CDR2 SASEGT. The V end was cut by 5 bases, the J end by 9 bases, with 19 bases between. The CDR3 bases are TGTGCCAGCAGTCCCCTCGAAGGGTCGACTAGCTACACCTTC. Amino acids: CASSPLEGSTSYTF.

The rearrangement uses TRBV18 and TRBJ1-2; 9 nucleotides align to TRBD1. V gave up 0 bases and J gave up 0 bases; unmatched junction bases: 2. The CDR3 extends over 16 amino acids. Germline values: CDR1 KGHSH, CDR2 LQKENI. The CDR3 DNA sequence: TGTGCCAGCTCACCACCGGGGGACAGGGCTAACTATGGCTACACCTTC. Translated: CASSPPGDRANYGYTF.

The CDR3 sequence is CASTSWSNTYQPQHF. The CDR3 DNA reads as TGTGCCAGTACAAGTTGGAGCAACACATATCAGCCCCAGCATTTT. The V and J genes are TRBV19 and TRBJ1-5; D is uncertain. The CDR3 length is 15 residues. CDR1 and CDR2 from the germline V gene are LNHDA and SQIVND (reference sequence). V shed 7 bases and J shed 5 bases, with 18 bases lying between them.

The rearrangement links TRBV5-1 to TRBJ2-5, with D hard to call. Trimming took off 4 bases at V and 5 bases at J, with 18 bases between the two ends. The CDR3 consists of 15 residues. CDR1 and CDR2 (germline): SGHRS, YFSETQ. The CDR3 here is CASSALGPSLETQYF. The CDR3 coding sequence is TGCGCCAGCAGCGCCTTGGGCCCATCGTTGGAGACCCAGTACTTC.

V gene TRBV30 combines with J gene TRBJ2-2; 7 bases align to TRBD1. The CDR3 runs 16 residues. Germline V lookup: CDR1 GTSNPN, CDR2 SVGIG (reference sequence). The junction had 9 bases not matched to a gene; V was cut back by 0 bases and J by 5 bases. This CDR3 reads CAWSVFPRGRTGELFF. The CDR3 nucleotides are TGTGCCTGGAGTGTATTCCCAAGGGGGCGAACCGGGGAGCTGTTTTTT.